This TCR beta chain came from a study of blood T cell repertoires in COVID-19. V was pared by 3 bases and J by 7 bases, with 19 bases between. CDR1 is MDHEN and CDR2 is SYDVKM in the germline V gene. There are 16 residues in the CDR3. Assay used: immunoSEQ multiplex PCR; TCRdb lists only in-frame clones, some missing. The sample shows around 59,000 clones, around nine tenths of them seen only once. This receptor was obtained from a man in his fifties or sixties with acute or convalescent COVID-19. The source material was peripheral blood. The chain is built from TRBV28 and TRBJ2-1; the D gene is possibly TRBD2 (5 bases). The CDR3 protein is CASSFPPALRGNEQFF. CDR3 in DNA: TGTGCCAGCAGTTTCCCCCCGGCCCTACGAGGGAATGAGCAGTTCTTC. The full variable domain, rest sourced from reference TRBV28 and TRBJ2-1, is DVKVTQSSRYLVKRTGEKVFLECVQDMDHENMFWYRQDPGLGLRLIYFSYDVKMKEKGDIPEGYSVSREKKERFSLILESASTNQTSMYLCASSFPPALRGNEQFFGPGTRLTVL.